Following are 20 T cell receptor beta chains from one sample sequenced in a study of blood T cell repertoires in COVID-19. Measured with immunoSEQ multiplex PCR; TCRdb has only the in-frame clones, and not every one. The sample holds a few hundred thousand clones, under 90% seen once. The sequencing input was PBMCs or T cells enriched from blood (not recorded which). Receptors originate from a man younger than 40 with acute COVID-19.

CDR3 loop: CASRGSGTGSYNEQFF. In DNA, the CDR3 is TGTGCCAGTAGAGGAAGCGGGACTGGTTCCTACAATGAGCAGTTCTTC. V and J are TRBV19 and TRBJ2-1; 7 nucleotides align to TRBD2. The CDR3 is 16 residues long. Trimming took 6 bases from V and 1 from J; bases not matched to a gene: 9. The germline V gene encodes CDR1 LNHDA and CDR2 SQIVND (reference sequence). Variable domain in full (rest from reference TRBV19 and TRBJ2-1): DGGITQSPKYLFRKEGQNVTLSCEQNLNHDAMYWYRQDPGQGLRLIYYSQIVNDFQKGDIAEGYSVSREKKESFPLTVTSAQKNPTAFYLCASRGSGTGSYNEQFFGPGTRLTVL.

The V gene is TRBV14, the J gene TRBJ1-1, with D possibly TRBD1 on 6 matching bases. Germline loops: CDR1 SGHDN, CDR2 FVKESK. Trimming removed 0 bases at V and 0 bases at J, with 8 bases between. This CDR3 contains 15 residues. The CDR3 here is CASSQDQGLNTEAFF. CDR3 nucleotides: TGTGCCAGCAGCCAAGATCAGGGGTTGAACACTGAAGCTTTCTTT.

This clone was counted a single time. CDR3 bases: TGTGCCGTCGGACTAGCAGGCATTCAGTACTTC. Translation gives CAVGLAGIQYF. V usage is TRBV30 and J usage is TRBJ2-4; TRBD2 matches at 8 bases. Germline loops: CDR1 GTSNPN, CDR2 SVGIG (reference sequence). This CDR3 is built from 11 residues. Losses at the gene ends were 8 bases for V and 9 bases for J; bases not matched to a gene: 6.

This sequence joins TRBV19 and TRBJ1-1; the D is unclear. Germline CDR1 reads LNHDA; CDR2 reads SQIVND (reference sequence). V lost 4 bases and J lost 0, with 12 bases in between. The CDR3 runs 15 residues. CDR3: CASSTLWTLNTEAFF. CDR3 sequence (DNA): TGTGCCAGTAGTACCCTGTGGACTTTGAACACTGAAGCTTTCTTT.

In this sample, this clone turned up once. The chain is built from TRBV24-1 and TRBJ1-1; TRBD1 is a possible D gene (6 bases). Deletions cut 2 bases from V and 7 bases from J, with 10 bases between. Germline CDR1 is KGHDR and CDR2 is SFDVKD. This CDR3 is 13 amino acids long. CDR3 sequence reads: CATSDSTGYEAFF. As DNA, the CDR3 is TGTGCCACCAGTGATTCGACAGGCTATGAAGCTTTCTTT.

The genes are TRBV5-8 and TRBJ2-5; D call uncertain. The CDR3 runs to 16 residues. CDR1 SGHTS and CDR2 YDEGEE come from the germline V gene. The V and J ends lost 3 bases and 2 bases respectively, with 17 bases between them. CDR3 nucleotide sequence: TGTGCCAGCAGCTCGACTGGCGCACGCAAACAAGAGACCCAGTACTTC. Its translation is CASSSTGARKQETQYF.

The chain joins TRBV7-2 to TRBJ1-6, with D possibly matching TRBD1 (5 bases). The CDR3 length is 15 residues. CDR1 is SGHTA and CDR2 is FQGNSA in the germline V gene. The ends were cut back, 3 bases at V and 7 bases at J, with 13 bases in the middle. DNA for the CDR3: TGTGCCAGCAGCTTTGACAGACATCCAAATTCACCCCTCCACTTT. Its translation: CASSFDRHPNSPLHF. The complete variable domain, with remaining parts taken from reference TRBV7-2 and TRBJ1-6, reads GAGVSQSPSNKVTEKGKDVELRCDPISGHTALYWYRQSLGQGLEFLIYFQGNSAPDKSGLPSDRFSAERTGGSVSTLTIQRTQQEDSAVYLCASSFDRHPNSPLHFGNGTRLTVT.

This chain uses TRBV19 with TRBJ1-5; D unclear. This CDR3 comprises 16 residues. Deletions cut 9 bases from V and 5 bases from J, with 23 bases between. Germline assignment: CDR1 LNHDA and CDR2 SQIVND (reference sequence). CDR3: CASLEASRRNYQPQHF. In DNA form, the CDR3 reads TGTGCCAGCTTAGAGGCAAGTAGAAGAAACTATCAGCCCCAGCATTTT.

The V and J genes are TRBV7-2 and TRBJ2-1; 11 nucleotides line up with TRBD2. The CDR3 length is 16 residues. V trimming: 5 bases; J trimming: 8 bases; junction bases outside the gene matches: 11. Germline V gene lookup returns CDR1 SGHTA and CDR2 FQGNSA. The CDR3 loop reads CASSLTLLAGAHEQFF. In nucleotides, the CDR3 is TGTGCCAGCAGCCTTACACTACTAGCGGGGGCGCATGAGCAGTTCTTC.

The gene calls are TRBV3-1 (or the pseudogene TRBV3-2) and TRBJ2-2; no reliable D call. V shed 0 bases and J shed 6 bases, with 5 bases lying between them. CDR3 size: 13 residues. From germline, CDR1 is LGHDT and CDR2 YNNKEL (reference sequence). The CDR3 loop is CASSQDSAGELFF. The CDR3 nucleotides are TGTGCCAGCAGCCAAGATTCCGCCGGGGAGCTGTTTTTT.

The CDR3 coding sequence is TGTGCCAGCAGCTTAGCCTCGGGCGGTGGGGCCTCACCCCTCCACTTT. It is translated as CASSLASGGGASPLHF. The V and J genes are TRBV7-8 and TRBJ1-6; TRBD1 is a possible D gene (5 bases). V was shortened by 0 bases and J by 10 bases, with 16 bases between the two germline ends. The CDR3 length is 16 residues. Germline assignment: CDR1 SGHVS and CDR2 FQNEAQ.

V is TRBV3-1 (or the pseudogene TRBV3-2) and J is TRBJ2-3; 10 positions match TRBD2. V lost 4 bases, J lost 4 bases, and 14 bases stayed unmatched. Germline CDR1 is LGHDT and CDR2 is YNNKEL (reference sequence). The CDR3 runs 18 residues. In nucleotides, the CDR3 is TGTGCCAGCAGCCGCGGGAAAAGCGGGAGGGCCGAGTCAGATACGCAGTATTTT. Translation gives CASSRGKSGRAESDTQYF.

V usage is TRBV6-4 and J usage is TRBJ2-1, with 13 bases matching TRBD2. Germline CDR1 reads MRHNA; CDR2 reads SNTAGT. V lost 8 bases, J lost 7 bases, and 5 bases stayed unmatched. The CDR3 totals 14 residues. This CDR3 is CASRRTSGSNEQFF. CDR3 DNA: TGTGCCAGCCGAAGGACTAGCGGGAGTAATGAGCAGTTCTTC.

For the CDR3, the DNA is TGTGCCATCAGTGAACCGCCTAGCGGGGCCCTTTACAATGAGCAGTTCTTC. Translated, it gives CAISEPPSGALYNEQFF. The J gene is TRBJ2-1, the V gene TRBV10-3; 9 bases align to TRBD2. V trimming: 3 bases; J trimming: 4 bases; junction bases outside the gene matches: 10. CDR3 length equals 17 residues. Germline assignment: CDR1 ENHRY and CDR2 SYGVKD.

This chain's CDR3 is CASSVYSGRNEAFF. DNA for the CDR3: TGTGCCAGTAGTGTCTACAGTGGTCGAAATGAAGCTTTCTTT. The V gene is TRBV19, the J gene TRBJ1-1; D not resolved. Germline CDR1 is LNHDA and CDR2 is SQIVND (reference sequence). The CDR3 extends over 14 amino acids. V lost 5 bases to trimming and J lost 7 bases, with 17 bases between them.

This clone was detected once. The genes are TRBV11-2 and TRBJ2-1, with D uncertain. Trimming took 2 bases from V and 10 from J, leaving 9 bases between them. The CDR3 runs 12 residues. Germline CDR1 reads SGHAT; CDR2 reads FQNNGV. The CDR3 protein is CASSLSLAEQFF. The CDR3 region has the DNA TGTGCCAGCAGCTTATCCCTGGCCGAGCAGTTCTTC.

This clone is a singleton in its sample. The genes are TRBV27 and TRBJ2-5, with D possibly being TRBD1 (5 bases). Germline assignment: CDR1 MNHEY and CDR2 SMNVEV (reference sequence). The V end was cut by 2 bases, the J end by 6 bases, with 16 bases between. CDR3 length equals 15 residues. DNA for the CDR3: TGTGCCAGCAGTTTAGGATCAGGGTTCGGACAGACCCAGTACTTC. The encoded protein is CASSLGSGFGQTQYF.

CDR3 DNA: TGTGCCAGCAGCTCCCAGGGTAGCGGGTCATATACGCAGTATTTT. Translating gives CASSSQGSGSYTQYF. The chain employs TRBV5-4 and TRBJ2-3, with 7 bases fitting TRBD2. Germline CDR1 and CDR2: SGHNT and YYREEE (reference sequence). The V and J ends lost 3 bases and 7 bases, in that order; junction bases with no gene match: 11. This CDR3 is 15 amino acids long.

The chain has TRBV19 and TRBJ1-5, with D possibly TRBD1 on 5 matching bases. Between the trimmed V and J ends, which lost 7 bases and 2 bases, there was a span of 12 bases. CDR1 and CDR2 (germline): LNHDA, SQIVND (reference sequence). This CDR3 is built from 14 residues. The CDR3 here is CASMGLRGNQPQHF. CDR3 sequence (DNA): TGTGCCAGTATGGGGCTTAGGGGCAATCAGCCCCAGCATTTT.

The V call is TRBV18, the J call TRBJ1-1; D unresolved. Germline lookup yields CDR1 KGHSH and CDR2 LQKENI. This CDR3 has 16 residues. Trimming stripped 0 bases from V and 0 bases from J, with 11 bases between. Here the CDR3 reads CASSPPNREMNTEAFF. The CDR3 nucleotides read TGTGCCAGCTCACCACCGAACAGAGAGATGAACACTGAAGCTTTCTTT.